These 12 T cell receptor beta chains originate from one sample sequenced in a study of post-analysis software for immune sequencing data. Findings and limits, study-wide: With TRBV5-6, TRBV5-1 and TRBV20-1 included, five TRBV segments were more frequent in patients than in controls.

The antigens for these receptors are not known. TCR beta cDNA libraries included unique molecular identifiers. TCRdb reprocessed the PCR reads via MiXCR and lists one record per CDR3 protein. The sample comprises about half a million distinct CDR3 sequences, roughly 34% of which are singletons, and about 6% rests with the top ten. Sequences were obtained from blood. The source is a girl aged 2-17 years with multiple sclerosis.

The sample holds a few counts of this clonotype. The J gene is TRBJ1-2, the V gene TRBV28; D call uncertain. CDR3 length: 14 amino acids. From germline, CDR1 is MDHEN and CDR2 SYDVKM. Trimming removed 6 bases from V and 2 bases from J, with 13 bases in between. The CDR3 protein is CASRSGGRNYGYTF. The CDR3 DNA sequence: TGTGCCAGCAGGTCCGGTGGACGGAACTATGGCTACACCTTC.

This CDR3 reads CASSTGTGWYGYTF. CDR3 nucleotide sequence: TGTGCCAGCAGCACCGGGACAGGGTGGTATGGCTACACCTTC. The V and J genes are TRBV7-2 and TRBJ1-2; 9 bases agree with TRBD1. This CDR3 has 14 amino acids. CDR1 is SGHTA and CDR2 is FQGNSA in the germline V gene. The trim removed 5 bases at V and 5 bases at J, leaving 6 bases unmatched.

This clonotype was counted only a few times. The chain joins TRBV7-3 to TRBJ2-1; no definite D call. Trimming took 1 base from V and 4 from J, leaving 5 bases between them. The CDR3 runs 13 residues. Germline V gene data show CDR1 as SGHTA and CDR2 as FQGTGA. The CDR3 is CASSLSGYNEQFF. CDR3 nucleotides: TGTGCCAGCAGCTTAAGCGGATACAATGAGCAGTTCTTC. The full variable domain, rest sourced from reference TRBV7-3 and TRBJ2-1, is GAGVSQTPSNKVTEKGKYVELRCDPISGHTALYWYRQSLGQGPEFLIYFQGTGAADDSGLPNDRFFAVRPEGSVSTLKIQRTERGDSAVYLCASSLSGYNEQFFGPGTRLTVL.

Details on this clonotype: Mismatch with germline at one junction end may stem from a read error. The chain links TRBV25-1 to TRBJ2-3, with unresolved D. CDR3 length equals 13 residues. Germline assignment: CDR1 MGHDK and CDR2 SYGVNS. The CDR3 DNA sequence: TGTGCCAGCAGTGAACCGGCCTCAGACACGCAGTATTTT. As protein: CASSEPASDTQYF.

The CDR3 region is CASSQTSGGIQETQYF. The CDR3 bases are TGTGCCAGCAGCCAGACTAGCGGGGGGATCCAAGAGACCCAGTACTTC. The chain uses TRBV7-9 and TRBJ2-5; 13 bases are a match to TRBD2. This CDR3 comprises 16 residues. Germline CDR1 reads SEHNR; CDR2 reads FQNEAQ (reference sequence). J gave up 1 base and V 5 bases, and 4 bases lay outside the gene matches.

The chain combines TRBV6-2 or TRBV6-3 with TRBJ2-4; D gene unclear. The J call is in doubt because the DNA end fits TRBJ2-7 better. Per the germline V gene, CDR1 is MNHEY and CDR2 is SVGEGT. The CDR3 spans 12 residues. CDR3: CASSYTIYEQYF. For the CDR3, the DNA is TGTGCCAGCAGTTACACGATCTACGAGCAGTACTTC.

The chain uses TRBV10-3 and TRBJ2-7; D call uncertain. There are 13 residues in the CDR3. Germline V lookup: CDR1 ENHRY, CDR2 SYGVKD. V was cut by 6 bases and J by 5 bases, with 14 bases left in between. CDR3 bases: TGTGCCATCAGCCCTGACGTTCGCCACGAGCAGTACTTC. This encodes CAISPDVRHEQYF.

The chain's CDR3 is CSVSDRENQPQHF. The DNA for the CDR3 is TGCAGCGTTTCGGACAGGGAGAATCAGCCCCAGCATTTT. The V call is TRBV29-1, the J call TRBJ1-5; 8 nucleotides line up with TRBD1. The CDR3 runs to 13 residues. V was clipped by 5 bases and J by 4 bases; unmatched bases: 4. From germline, CDR1 is SQVTM and CDR2 ANQGSEA.

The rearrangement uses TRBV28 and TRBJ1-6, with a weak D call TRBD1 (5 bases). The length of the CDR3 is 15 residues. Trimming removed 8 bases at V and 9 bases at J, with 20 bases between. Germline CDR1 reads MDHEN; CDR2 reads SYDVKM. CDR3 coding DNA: TGTGCCAGCCGAAACGGGGGTACTCTTAGTTCACCCCTCCACTTT. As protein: CASRNGGTLSSPLHF.

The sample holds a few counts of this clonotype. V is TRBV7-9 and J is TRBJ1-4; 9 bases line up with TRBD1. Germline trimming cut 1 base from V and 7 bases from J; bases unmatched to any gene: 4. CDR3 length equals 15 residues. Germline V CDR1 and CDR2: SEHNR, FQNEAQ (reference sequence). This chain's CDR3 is CASSLVGQGSEKLFF. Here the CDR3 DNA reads TGTGCCAGCAGCTTAGTCGGACAGGGGAGTGAAAAACTGTTTTTT.

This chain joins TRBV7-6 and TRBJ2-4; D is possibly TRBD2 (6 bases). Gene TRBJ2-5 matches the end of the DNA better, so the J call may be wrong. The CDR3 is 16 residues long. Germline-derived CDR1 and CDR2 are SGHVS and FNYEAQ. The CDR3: CASSLASGGVGETQYF. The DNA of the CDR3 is TGTGCCAGCAGCTTAGCGTCGGGCGGGGTAGGGGAGACCCAGTACTTC.

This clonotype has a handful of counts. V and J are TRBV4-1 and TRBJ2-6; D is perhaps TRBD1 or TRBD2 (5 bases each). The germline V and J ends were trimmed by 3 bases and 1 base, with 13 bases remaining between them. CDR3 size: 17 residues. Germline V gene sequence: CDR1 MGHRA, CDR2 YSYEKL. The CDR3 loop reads CASSQTGTPSGANVLTF. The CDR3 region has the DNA TGCGCCAGCAGCCAGACCGGGACCCCGTCTGGGGCCAACGTCCTGACTTTC.